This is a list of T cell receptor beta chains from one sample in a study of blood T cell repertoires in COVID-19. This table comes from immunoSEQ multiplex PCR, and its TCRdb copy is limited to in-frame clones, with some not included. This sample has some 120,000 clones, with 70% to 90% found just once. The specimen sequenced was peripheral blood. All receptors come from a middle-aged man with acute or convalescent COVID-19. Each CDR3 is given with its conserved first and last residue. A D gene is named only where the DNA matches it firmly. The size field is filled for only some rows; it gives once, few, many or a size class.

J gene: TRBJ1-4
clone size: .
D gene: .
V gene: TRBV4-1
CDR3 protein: CASSQTATNEKLFF
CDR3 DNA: TGCGCCAGCAGCCAAACTGCAACTAATGAAAAACTGTTTTTT

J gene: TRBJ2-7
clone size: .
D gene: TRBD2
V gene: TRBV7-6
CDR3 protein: CASSLAASGVYEQYF
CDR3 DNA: TGTGCCAGCAGTCTAGCGGCCTCAGGAGTCTACGAGCAGTACTTC

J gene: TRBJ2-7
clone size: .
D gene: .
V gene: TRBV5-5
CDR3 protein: CASSSPTGHWSYEQYF
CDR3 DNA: TGTGCCAGCAGCTCGCCTACAGGGCATTGGTCATACGAGCAGTACTTC

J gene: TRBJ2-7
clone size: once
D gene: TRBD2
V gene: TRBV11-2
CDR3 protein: CASSVGGFYEQYF
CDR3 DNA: TGTGCCAGCAGCGTCGGGGGGTTTTACGAGCAGTACTTC

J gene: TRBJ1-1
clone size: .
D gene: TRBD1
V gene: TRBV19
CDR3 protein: CASMGLWGQGTEAFF
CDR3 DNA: TGTGCCAGTATGGGGTTGTGGGGACAGGGGACTGAAGCTTTCTTT

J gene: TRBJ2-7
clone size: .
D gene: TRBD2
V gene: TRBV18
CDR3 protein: CASSPVGRENDEQYF
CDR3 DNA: TGTGCCAGCTCACCGGTGGGGCGGGAGAACGACGAGCAGTACTTC

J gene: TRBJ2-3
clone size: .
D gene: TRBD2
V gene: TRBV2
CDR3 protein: CASSDRLAGLDTQYF
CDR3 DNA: TGTGCCAGCAGTGATAGGCTAGCGGGGTTAGATACGCAGTATTTT

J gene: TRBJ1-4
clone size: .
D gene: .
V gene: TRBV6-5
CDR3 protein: CASSSRGEKLFF
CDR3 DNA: TGTGCCAGCAGTTCCAGGGGAGAAAAACTGTTTTTT

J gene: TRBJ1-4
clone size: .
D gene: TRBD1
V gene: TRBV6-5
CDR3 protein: CASSRHDRAGEKLFF
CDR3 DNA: TGTGCCAGCAGTCGGCACGACAGGGCAGGTGAAAAACTGTTTTTT

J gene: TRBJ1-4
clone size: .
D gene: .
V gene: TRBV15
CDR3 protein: CATSRDRGGWTNEKLFF
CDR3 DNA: TGTGCCACCAGCAGAGATCGAGGGGGTTGGACTAATGAAAAACTGTTTTTT

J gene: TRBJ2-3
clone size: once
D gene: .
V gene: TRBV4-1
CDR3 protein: CASSQEGAQAGTDTQYF
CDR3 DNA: TGCGCCAGCAGCCAAGAGGGGGCCCAGGCAGGGACAGATACGCAGTATTTT

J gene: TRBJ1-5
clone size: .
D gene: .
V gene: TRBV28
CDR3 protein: CASSSANIPGAGVNQPQHF
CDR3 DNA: TGTGCCAGCAGTTCCGCTAACATCCCTGGGGCTGGGGTCAATCAGCCCCAGCATTTT

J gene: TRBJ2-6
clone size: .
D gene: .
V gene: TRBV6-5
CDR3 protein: CASSLRLSGANVLTF
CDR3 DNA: TGTGCCAGCAGCCTCAGGCTCTCTGGGGCCAACGTCCTGACTTTC

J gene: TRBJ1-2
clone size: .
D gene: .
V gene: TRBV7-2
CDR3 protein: CASSLVGQSYGYTF
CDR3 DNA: TGTGCCAGCAGCTTAGTTGGGCAGAGCTATGGCTACACCTTC

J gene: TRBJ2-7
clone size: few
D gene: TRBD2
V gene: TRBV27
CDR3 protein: CASSLGLAGYEQYF
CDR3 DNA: TGTGCCAGCAGTCTGGGACTAGCGGGATACGAGCAGTACTTC

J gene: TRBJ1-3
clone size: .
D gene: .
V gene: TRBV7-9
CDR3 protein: CASSPYSSFSGNTIYF
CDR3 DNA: TGTGCCAGCAGCCCTTACTCTTCTTTCTCTGGAAACACCATATATTTT

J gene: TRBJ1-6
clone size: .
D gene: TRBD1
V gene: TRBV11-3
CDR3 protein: CASSLRDRENYNSPLHF
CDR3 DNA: TGTGCCAGCAGCCTGCGGGACAGGGAAAACTATAATTCACCCCTCCACTTT

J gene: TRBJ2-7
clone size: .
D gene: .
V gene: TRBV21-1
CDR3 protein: CASSPPLRGIISYEQYF
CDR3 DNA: TGTGCCAGCAGCCCCCCCTTAAGGGGCATTATCTCCTACGAGCAGTACTTC

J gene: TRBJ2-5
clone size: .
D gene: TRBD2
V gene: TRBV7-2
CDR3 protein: CASSFTSGGARETQYF
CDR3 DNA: TGTGCCAGCAGCTTTACTAGCGGGGGGGCGAGAGAGACCCAGTACTTC

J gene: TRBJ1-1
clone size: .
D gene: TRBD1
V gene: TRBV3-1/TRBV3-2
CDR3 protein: CASSQGGQGNTEAFF
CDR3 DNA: TGTGCCAGCAGCCAAGGTGGACAGGGCAACACTGAAGCTTTCTTT

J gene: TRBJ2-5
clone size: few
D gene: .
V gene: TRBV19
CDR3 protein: CASSIGTLVGAQYF
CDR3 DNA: TGTGCCAGTAGTATCGGGACACTAGTCGGTGCCCAGTACTTC

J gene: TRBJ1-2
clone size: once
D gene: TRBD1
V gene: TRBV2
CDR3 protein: CASSEAVTGNYGYTF
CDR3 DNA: TGTGCCAGCAGTGAAGCTGTGACAGGGAACTATGGCTACACCTTC

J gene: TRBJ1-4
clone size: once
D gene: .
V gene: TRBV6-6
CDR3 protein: CASSRDSSTNEKLFF
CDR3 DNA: TGTGCCAGCAGCCGGGACTCATCAACTAATGAAAAACTGTTTTTT

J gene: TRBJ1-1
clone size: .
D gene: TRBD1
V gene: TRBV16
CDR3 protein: CASSFMVGGNRGSGTEAFF
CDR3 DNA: TGTGCCAGCAGCTTCATGGTCGGGGGCAACAGGGGGAGTGGGACTGAAGCTTTCTTT

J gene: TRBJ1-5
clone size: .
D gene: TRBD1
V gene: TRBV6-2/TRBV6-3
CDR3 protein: CASSSTDRGFDNQPQHF
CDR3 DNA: TGTGCCAGCAGTTCTACCGACAGGGGTTTCGACAATCAGCCCCAGCATTTT

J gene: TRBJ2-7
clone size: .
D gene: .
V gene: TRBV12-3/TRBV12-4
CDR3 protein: CASSHRDAYEQYF
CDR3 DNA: TGTGCCAGCAGCCACAGGGATGCCTACGAGCAGTACTTC

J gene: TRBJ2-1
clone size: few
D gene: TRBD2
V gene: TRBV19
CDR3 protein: CASSWDYRYNEQFF
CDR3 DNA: TGTGCCAGTAGTTGGGACTACAGATACAATGAGCAGTTCTTC

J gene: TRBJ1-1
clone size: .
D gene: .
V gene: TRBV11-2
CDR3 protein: CASSLDKGVGEAFF
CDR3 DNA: TGTGCCAGCAGCTTAGATAAGGGGGTAGGTGAAGCTTTCTTT

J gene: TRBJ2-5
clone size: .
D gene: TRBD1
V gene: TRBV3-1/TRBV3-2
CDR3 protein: CASSHAARGRRGETQYF
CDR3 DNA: TGTGCCAGCAGCCATGCCGCGAGGGGGCGAAGGGGGGAGACCCAGTACTTC

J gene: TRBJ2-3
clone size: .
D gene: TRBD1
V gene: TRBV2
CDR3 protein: CASSADRGTDTQYF
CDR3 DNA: TGTGCCAGCAGCGCTGACAGGGGCACAGATACGCAGTATTTT

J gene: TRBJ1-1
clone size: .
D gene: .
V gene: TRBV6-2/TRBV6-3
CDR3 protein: CASSFGLWNTEAFF
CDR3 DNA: TGTGCCAGCAGTTTCGGACTGTGGAACACTGAAGCTTTCTTT

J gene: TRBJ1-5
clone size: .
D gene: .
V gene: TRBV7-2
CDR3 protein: CASSLEGLSNQPQHF
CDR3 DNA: TGTGCCAGCAGCTTAGAGGGGCTCAGCAATCAGCCCCAGCATTTT

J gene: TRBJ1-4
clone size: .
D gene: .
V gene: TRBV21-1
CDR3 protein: CASSKGTTATNEKLFF
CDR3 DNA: TGTGCCAGCAGCAAAGGCACGACAGCAACTAATGAAAAACTGTTTTTT

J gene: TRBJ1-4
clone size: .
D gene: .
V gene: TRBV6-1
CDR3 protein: CASSDQTGGHDRLFF
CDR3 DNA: TGTGCCAGCAGTGACCAGACGGGGGGCCACGACCGACTGTTTTTT

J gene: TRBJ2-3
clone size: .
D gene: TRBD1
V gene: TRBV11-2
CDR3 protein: CASSLDPGGAPDTQYF
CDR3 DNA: TGTGCCAGCAGCTTAGACCCAGGGGGAGCCCCAGATACGCAGTATTTT

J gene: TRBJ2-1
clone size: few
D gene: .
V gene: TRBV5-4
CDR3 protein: CASSLGPTGGYNEQFF
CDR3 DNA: TGTGCCAGCAGCTTGGGTCCCACCGGGGGATACAATGAGCAGTTCTTC

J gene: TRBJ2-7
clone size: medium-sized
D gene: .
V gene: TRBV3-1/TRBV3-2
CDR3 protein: CASSPTAGLHFYEQYF
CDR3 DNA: TGTGCCAGCAGCCCTACCGCGGGACTGCACTTCTACGAGCAGTACTTC

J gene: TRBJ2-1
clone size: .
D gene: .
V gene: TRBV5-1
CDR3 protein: CASSRVGQSYNEQFF
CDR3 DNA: TGCGCCAGCAGCCGGGTGGGACAATCCTACAATGAGCAGTTCTTC

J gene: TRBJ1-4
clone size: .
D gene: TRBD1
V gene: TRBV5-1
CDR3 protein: CASSRTGLSTNEKLFF
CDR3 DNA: TGCGCCAGCAGCCGGACAGGCCTTTCGACTAATGAAAAACTGTTTTTT

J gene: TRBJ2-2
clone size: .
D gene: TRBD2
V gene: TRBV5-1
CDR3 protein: CASSRTSGGLNTGELFF
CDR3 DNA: TGCGCCAGCAGCCGGACTAGCGGGGGCCTGAACACCGGGGAGCTGTTTTTT

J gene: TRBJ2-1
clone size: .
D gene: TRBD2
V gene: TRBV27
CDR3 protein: CASQNIAGTYNEQFF
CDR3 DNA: TGTGCCAGCCAGAACATAGCGGGAACATACAATGAGCAGTTCTTC

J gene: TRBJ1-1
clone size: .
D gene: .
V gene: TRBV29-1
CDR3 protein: CSVEEGGGWTEAFF
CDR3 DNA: TGCAGCGTTGAAGAGGGTGGGGGCTGGACTGAAGCTTTCTTT

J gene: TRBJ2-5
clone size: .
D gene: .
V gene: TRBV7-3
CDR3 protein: CASSLAPQGTQYF
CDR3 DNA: TGTGCCAGCAGCTTAGCCCCGCAGGGGACCCAGTACTTC

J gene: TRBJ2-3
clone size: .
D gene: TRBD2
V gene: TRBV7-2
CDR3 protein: CASRSYLAGGLDTQYF
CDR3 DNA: TGTGCCAGCAGGTCATACCTAGCGGGAGGATTAGATACGCAGTATTTT

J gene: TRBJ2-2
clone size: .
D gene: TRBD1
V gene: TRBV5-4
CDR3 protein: CASSPGTANTGELFF
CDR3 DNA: TGTGCCAGCAGCCCCGGGACAGCGAACACCGGGGAGCTGTTTTTT